A selection of T cell receptor beta chains follows, all from one sample in a study of blood T cell repertoires in COVID-19. Assay: immunoSEQ multiplex PCR; the TCRdb copy retains only in-frame clones and omits some. The sample consists of about 33,000 clones, almost 90% of them appearing once. The sequencing sample was made of peripheral blood. Source of these receptors: a human donor in a cohort sampled during active COVID-19. CDR3s include the opening cysteine and the closing phenylalanine or tryptophan. The D gene is left open where the match is weak. The size field is filled for only some rows; it gives once, few, many or a size class.

v_gene,d_gene,abundance,j_gene,CDR3nt,CDR3aa
TRBV28,TRBD1,-,TRBJ1-1,TGTGCCAGCAGTTTTACTGACAGGGTGACCACTGAAGCTTTCTTT,CASSFTDRVTTEAFF
TRBV7-9,-,once,TRBJ1-4,TGTGCCAGCAGCTTACGCCCGAGTCGAGGCCCTAATGAAAAACTATTTTTT,CASSLRPSRGPNEKLFF
TRBV28,-,-,TRBJ1-2,TGTGCCAGCAGTCGGGAATTAGCTAACTATGGCTACACCTTC,CASSRELANYGYTF
TRBV6-5,-,few,TRBJ2-7,TGTGCCAGCACTGGCACCTACGAGCAGTACTTC,CASTGTYEQYF
TRBV5-6,-,-,TRBJ1-6,TGTGCCAGCAGCCTAGTAGGAGGGGTCCCCTCCTATAATTCACCCCTCCACTTT,CASSLVGGVPSYNSPLHF
TRBV7-2,-,-,TRBJ2-3,TGTGCCAGCAGCTTCCGGGTCAACACAGATACGCAGTATTTT,CASSFRVNTDTQYF
TRBV4-1,-,-,TRBJ1-3,TGCGCCAGCAGCCAAGTCCCAGGACACAAAAGAAACACCATATATTTT,CASSQVPGHKRNTIYF
TRBV18,-,-,TRBJ2-3,TGTGCCAGCTCACCCGGTTACCGGGAGACAGATACGCAGTATTTT,CASSPGYRETDTQYF
TRBV5-1,-,-,TRBJ2-5,TGCGCCAGCAGCTTGGGGGCCAGAGGGCTAGAGACCCAGTACTTC,CASSLGARGLETQYF
TRBV13,TRBD2,-,TRBJ2-4,TGTGCCAGCAGCGATTCTGGACTAGCGAAAAACATTCAGTACTTC,CASSDSGLAKNIQYF
TRBV7-3,-,once,TRBJ2-2,TGTGCCAGCAGCTTAGACAGGAACACCGGGGAGCTGTTTTTT,CASSLDRNTGELFF
TRBV4-1,TRBD1,-,TRBJ2-1,TGCGCCAGCAGCCAAGATGCGGACAGGGCGTGGAATGAGCAGTTCTTC,CASSQDADRAWNEQFF
TRBV27,-,-,TRBJ1-5,TGTGCCAGCAGTTCCAGGGTTTATAGCAATCAGCCCCAGCATTTT,CASSSRVYSNQPQHF
TRBV9,-,-,TRBJ2-7,TGTGCCAGCAGCCCTACACTAGATTCCCTCCGCGGCGAGCAGTACTTC,CASSPTLDSLRGEQYF
TRBV12-3/TRBV12-4,-,once,TRBJ2-3,TGTGCCAGCAGTTTACTAGTCCCAGATACGCAGTATTTT,CASSLLVPDTQYF
TRBV29-1,TRBD1,-,TRBJ2-3,TGCAGCGCCAACCGTCTTCAGGGGGATGGAGATACGCAGTATTTT,CSANRLQGDGDTQYF
TRBV10-1,-,-,TRBJ1-1,TGCGCCAGCAGTGAGACGATAAGGGGTACTGAAGCTTTCTTT,CASSETIRGTEAFF
TRBV2,TRBD2,-,TRBJ2-3,TGTGCCAGCAGTGAAGTTACGGGTACGGGGGGTGGTAACGCAGATACGCAGTATTTT,CASSEVTGTGGGNADTQYF
TRBV7-2,-,-,TRBJ1-1,TGTGCCAGCAGCTCCAGTGGGGGGTCAACTGAAGCTTTCTTT,CASSSSGGSTEAFF
TRBV28,-,-,TRBJ1-5,TGTGCCAGCAGTTTATCAGGGAACAATCAGCCCCAGCATTTT,CASSLSGNNQPQHF
TRBV7-2,TRBD2,-,TRBJ2-5,TGTGCCAGCAGCTGGGCTAGCGGAGAAGAGACCCAGTACTTC,CASSWASGEETQYF
TRBV25-1,TRBD1,-,TRBJ2-2,TGTGCCAGCAGTGAAGCAGGGGGCGGGGAGCTGTTTTTT,CASSEAGGGELFF
TRBV28,-,-,TRBJ1-6,TGTGCCAGCAGCCCTCCGGGAGGCTCCTATAATTCACCCCTCCACTTT,CASSPPGGSYNSPLHF
TRBV3-1/TRBV3-2,-,once,TRBJ2-2,TGTGCCAGCAGCCATCGGGACTTCCAGACCGGGGAGCTGTTTTTT,CASSHRDFQTGELFF
TRBV5-1,TRBD2,-,TRBJ2-7,TGCGCCAGCAGCCCAGACCCTTATAGGGAGGGCTACGAGCAGTACTTC,CASSPDPYREGYEQYF
TRBV18,TRBD2,-,TRBJ2-3,TGTGCCAGCTCACCAAGCGGGGGGTTCACAGATACGCAGTATTTT,CASSPSGGFTDTQYF
TRBV5-1,-,-,TRBJ2-4,TGCGCCAGCACCGACGGAGGGCCCATGGACATTCAGTACTTC,CASTDGGPMDIQYF
TRBV19,-,-,TRBJ2-2,TGTGCCAGTAGTATATTCCGGGACTCCACCGGGGAGCTGTTTTTT,CASSIFRDSTGELFF
TRBV6-1,TRBD1,once,TRBJ1-4,TGTGCCAGCAGTGAAGCGGGGACAGGGGAGTATGAAAAACTGTTTTTT,CASSEAGTGEYEKLFF
TRBV7-2,-,-,TRBJ2-6,TGTGCCAGCAGCTTAGCGGGCTTCTCTTCTGGGGCCAACGTCCTGACTTTC,CASSLAGFSSGANVLTF
TRBV28,-,few,TRBJ2-7,TGTGCCACTGAGGGCCGCTCCTACGAGCAGTACTTC,CATEGRSYEQYF
TRBV19,-,-,TRBJ1-5,TGTGCCAGTAGTATCCCCGCCTTCGGAGACAATCAGCCCCAGCATTTT,CASSIPAFGDNQPQHF
TRBV28,TRBD1,-,TRBJ2-4,TGTGCCAGCAGAGAAGGGGGCGAGGTAGCCAAAAACATTCAGTACTTC,CASREGGEVAKNIQYF
TRBV24-1,-,-,TRBJ2-7,TGTGCCCCGAGGTCGGACAACTCCTACGAGCAGTACTTC,CAPRSDNSYEQYF
TRBV6-5,-,-,TRBJ2-2,TGTGCCAGCACCAAAGGAGGGTCGAACACCGGGGAGCTGTTTTTT,CASTKGGSNTGELFF
TRBV7-2,-,-,TRBJ2-4,TGTGCCAGCAGCCGGATGTCAGGGGCTTCAGCCAAAAACATTCAGTACTTC,CASSRMSGASAKNIQYF
TRBV2,TRBD2,-,TRBJ2-1,TGTGCCACCCCGCCGCTAGCGGGAGAAGTCTACAATGAGCAGTTCTTC,CATPPLAGEVYNEQFF
TRBV5-4,TRBD1,-,TRBJ1-2,TGTGCCAGCAGCCGGGACAGGCATGGTGGCTACACCTTC,CASSRDRHGGYTF
TRBV4-2,-,once,TRBJ2-2,TGTGCCAGCAGCCAAGACTCGGTCACCGGGGAGCTGTTTTTT,CASSQDSVTGELFF
TRBV18,TRBD2,-,TRBJ2-2,TGTGCCAGCTCACCACGGGCGACTAGCGACGGGGAGCTGTTTTTT,CASSPRATSDGELFF
TRBV7-5,-,-,TRBJ1-2,TGTGTCAGAAGCTCCAGGGGCTGGACACGCTATGGCTACACCTTC,CVRSSRGWTRYGYTF
TRBV27,-,-,TRBJ2-1,TGTGCCAGCAGTTTACGAAAGCCGAGTGAGCAGTTCTTC,CASSLRKPSEQFF
TRBV5-5,-,-,TRBJ2-7,TGTGCCAGCAGTGTATCCGCCTACGAGCAGTACTTC,CASSVSAYEQYF
TRBV5-1,-,few,TRBJ1-2,TGCGCCAGCAGCTGGGACGGGAGGTTGGTTTCTATAGGTGGCTACACCTTC,CASSWDGRLVSIGGYTF
TRBV27,TRBD1,-,TRBJ1-2,TGTGCCAGCAGACCGGGACAGTCGACCCCTTACTATGGCTACACCTTC,CASRPGQSTPYYGYTF
TRBV6-5,TRBD1,once,TRBJ1-6,TGTGCCAGCAGGCCTCCGGGACAGAAAATTCTCCACTTT,CASRPPGQKILHF
TRBV27,TRBD2,-,TRBJ2-7,TGTGCCAGCAGTTTGGGGGGACTAGCGGGAGGGCTCAACGAGCAGTACTTC,CASSLGGLAGGLNEQYF
TRBV18,TRBD2,-,TRBJ2-5,TGTGCCAGCTCACCCCGCCGGGCCGGACTAGCGGTGGAGGTGGAGACCCAGTACTTC,CASSPRRAGLAVEVETQYF
TRBV4-3,TRBD2,-,TRBJ2-3,TGCGCCAGCAGCCGCGGCGGGAGGACCACAGATACGCAGTATTTT,CASSRGGRTTDTQYF
TRBV4-1,-,-,TRBJ2-7,TGCGCCAGCAGCCCCACATCAGGAATCGAGCAGTACTTC,CASSPTSGIEQYF